The T cell receptor beta chain under discussion was sequenced for a study of regulatory T cells in long-lasting Graves disease. Sequencing libraries for TCR beta were prepared with iRepertoire HTBI primers and Arm-PCR of CDR3 regions. Authors' analysis steps: Samples collectively showed 60 to 75 TRBV and approximately 14 TRBJ segments. TCRdb re-called the multiplex PCR reads with MiXCR, one entry per CDR3 protein. None of the V and J calls come from the authors' own analysis; TCRdb made them. The sample records around 420,000 distinct CDR3 sequences, 15% being singletons. CDR3 length: 16 residues. V lost 3 bases and J 5 bases, leaving 20 bases between the germline ends. The time point: newly diagnosed GD, antithyroid drugs for less than 3 months. Isolated PBMC RNA provided the starting material for the TCR library. The peripheral blood volume drawn was around 10 milliliters, and it was collected into EDTA tubes.

On this clonotype itself: This probably arose from a read error, given a far larger clone one base away.

Another study also made use of these data, one on T cells in Graves' hyperthyroidism and ophthalmopathy. That source adds: Not enrolled were patients with uncontrolled infection, other autoimmune disease, pregnancy or lactation. The HTBI set primed first-round TCR CDR3 RT-PCR.

The source of this sequence is a woman between 40 and 55 years old with Graves disease. Sequencing was performed on peripheral blood mononuclear cells (PBMCs), taken at new diagnosis, from a patient treated with antithyroid drugs. The chain joins TRBV12-3 or TRBV12-4 to TRBJ2-7; a possible D gene is TRBD2 (6 bases). The CDR3 DNA is TGTGCCAGCAGTTTGGTGGGGCTAGTGGGAGGAAACGAGCAGTACTTC. Its translation is CASSLVGLVGGNEQYF.